Described below is a single T cell receptor beta chain sequence and its context. What it recognizes is unknown. The record originates from a study of cytomegalovirus exposure and HLA in healthy donors. In the PCR, 60 Vbeta and 13 Jbeta primers were used. The table came from immunoSEQ multiplex PCR; TCRdb's copy has only in-frame clones and leaves some out. The sample holds some 76,000 clones. V lost 4 bases and J lost 5, with 17 bases in between. Per the germline V gene, CDR1 is SGHAT and CDR2 is FQNNGV. CDR3 size: 15 residues. These donors, healthy bone marrow donors, were studied. Study-wide findings and caveats: Researchers counted roughly 160 TCR beta chains as cytomegalovirus-associated. About 87% or about 30% of the time was how often most TCR beta V segments were productive, according to an earlier analysis. TCR beta chains associated with HLA were, in a later analysis, more clonally expanded than equally common others.

This chain uses TRBV11-2 with TRBJ2-5; tentatively, D is TRBD1 (6 bases). The sample was PBMCs. The clonotype originates from a female donor in good health and CMV-seropositive. CDR3 in DNA: TGTGCCAGCAGCTCACTGGACAGTTTCCGGGAGACCCAGTACTTC. Translating gives CASSSLDSFRETQYF.